The 17 T cell receptor beta chains listed next were all sequenced from one sample in a study of cytomegalovirus exposure and HLA in healthy donors. The PCR employed 60 Vbeta primers together with 13 Jbeta primers. Assay: immunoSEQ multiplex PCR; the TCRdb copy retains only in-frame clones and omits some. The sample comprises 120,000 or so clones, about 80% of which are singletons, and around 2.7% rests with the top ten. Input material: PBMCs. The receptors here all came from a woman between 40 and 50 years old in good health and CMV-seropositive.

The chain employs TRBV9 and TRBJ2-5; D is uncertain. Trimming took off 0 bases at V and 2 bases at J, with 8 bases between the two ends. CDR1 is SGDLS, CDR2 YYNGEE, per germline. The CDR3 loop spans 14 amino acids. The CDR3 nucleotides are TGTGCCAGCAGCGTAGCAGGCTTTCAAGAGACCCAGTACTTC. Its translation is CASSVAGFQETQYF.

J is TRBJ2-5 and V is TRBV15; D not certain. V was cut by 0 bases and J by 4 bases, with 6 bases left in between. CDR1 and CDR2 from the germline V gene are LNHNV and YYDKDF (reference sequence). CDR3 size: 13 residues. The CDR3 DNA is TGTGCCACCAGCAGAGATCCGGGAGAGACCCAGTACTTC. It yields the protein CATSRDPGETQYF. The full variable domain, in which reference TRBV15 and TRBJ2-5 provide the parts outside the CDR3, is DAMVIQNPRYQVTQFGKPVTLSCSQTLNHNVMYWYQQKSSQAPKLLFHYYDKDFNNEADTPDNFQSRRPNTSFCFLDIRSPGLGDTAMYLCATSRDPGETQYFGPGTRLLVL.

V usage is TRBV7-5 and J usage is TRBJ2-1; TRBD2 reflects the table's D call only, with no check against the DNA. TRBV7-5 counts as a pseudogene. This CDR3 contains 14 residues. In DNA form, the CDR3 reads TGTGCCAGCAGCTTATCGCTCCTATACAATGAGCAGTTCTTC. It codes for CASSLSLLYNEQFF.

This clone was counted a few times. The chain has TRBV19 and TRBJ2-1, with 9 bases aligning to TRBD2. Per germline, CDR1 LNHDA and CDR2 SQIVND (reference sequence). This CDR3 contains 16 residues. The junction had 17 bases not matched to a gene; V was cut back by 8 bases and J by 9 bases. The CDR3 here is CASSASGVNWGFEQFF. The CDR3 DNA reads TGTGCCAGTTCGGCTAGCGGGGTAAACTGGGGCTTTGAGCAGTTCTTC.

This chain connects TRBV19 to TRBJ2-7; maybe TRBD1 (5 bases). Trimming removed 10 bases from V and 4 bases from J, with 17 bases in between. The CDR3 extends over 13 amino acids. CDR1 is LNHDA, CDR2 SQIVND, per germline (reference sequence). CDR3 DNA sequence: TGTGCCACCCAGCCCCCGGCAGGGTACGAGCAGTACTTC. This translates into CATQPPAGYEQYF.

V is TRBV27 and J is TRBJ2-3; TRBD1 agrees at 10 bases. Trimming removed 5 bases from V and 2 bases from J; junction bases left unmatched: 7. Germline CDR1 reads MNHEY; CDR2 reads SMNVEV (reference sequence). This CDR3 spans 16 amino acids. Written as DNA, the CDR3 is TGTGCCAGCAGTGCCGACAGGGGGCGCGCCACAGATACGCAGTATTTT. Translated: CASSADRGRATDTQYF.

The chain uses TRBV4-1 and TRBJ1-2, with no clear D. The CDR3 runs 16 residues. V lost 0 bases to trimming and J lost 6 bases, with 17 bases between them. Germline CDR1 and CDR2: MGHRA and YSYEKL. The CDR3 sequence is CASSQDPLSGGDGYTF. The CDR3 DNA reads TGCGCCAGCAGCCAAGACCCCCTGTCAGGAGGAGATGGCTACACCTTC.

V gene TRBV13 combines with J gene TRBJ2-5, with D possibly being TRBD1 (5 bases). The J call may not be correct, given that the DNA end is closer to TRBJ2-7. The germline CDR1 and CDR2 sequences are PRHDT and FYEKMQ (reference sequence). The CDR3 consists of 14 residues. This chain's CDR3 is CASSRTPGNGEQYF. The CDR3 coding sequence is TGTGCCAGCAGCAGGACCCCAGGGAATGGCGAGCAGTACTTC.

This sequence joins TRBV5-4 and TRBJ2-3; 7 bases fit TRBD2. CDR1 is SGHNT and CDR2 is YYREEE in the germline V gene (reference sequence). The CDR3 covers 15 residues. V lost 1 base to trimming and J lost 5 bases; unmatched junction nucleotides: 7. The CDR3 reads CASSLIAERGDTQYF. The CDR3, as DNA: TGTGCCAGCAGCTTGATTGCTGAGCGGGGAGATACGCAGTATTTT.

The gene calls are TRBV19 and TRBJ1-2; 10 positions agree with TRBD1. The ends lost 6 bases at V and 3 bases at J; junction bases unmatched: 1. Germline V CDR1 and CDR2: LNHDA, SQIVND (reference sequence). This CDR3 is 13 amino acids long. The CDR3 region has the DNA TGTGCCAGTAGAGGGACAGGGGACTATGGCTACACCTTC. Protein: CASRGTGDYGYTF.

The rearrangement joins TRBV29-1 to TRBJ2-7, with D maybe TRBD1 (5 bases). The CDR3 loop spans 17 amino acids. Germline V CDR1 and CDR2: SQVTM, ANQGSEA. Trimming took off 2 bases at V and 2 bases at J, with 22 bases between the two ends. The CDR3 reads CSVESRPYDTGAYEQYF. DNA of the CDR3: TGCAGCGTTGAATCCCGTCCGTATGATACAGGCGCCTACGAGCAGTACTTC.

CDR3 DNA: TGTGCCAGCAGCCCCCAGACTAGCTTCCCCGGGGAGCTGTTTTTT. Translating gives CASSPQTSFPGELFF. The chain recombines TRBV11-2 with TRBJ2-2; 7 nucleotides match TRBD2. V shed 5 bases, J shed 6 bases, and the junction held 9 bases outside the gene matches. This CDR3 has 15 amino acids. Germline-derived CDR1 and CDR2 are SGHAT and FQNNGV.

This chain links TRBV4-1 with TRBJ2-3; D might be TRBD2 (6 bases). Trimming cost V 4 bases and J 0 bases, with 17 bases left between them. This CDR3 comprises 17 residues. Germline assignment: CDR1 MGHRA and CDR2 YSYEKL. CDR3 in DNA: TGCGCCAGCAGCCGGTTCTCCACGGGGACTAGCACAGATACGCAGTATTTT. Residues: CASSRFSTGTSTDTQYF.

For the CDR3, the DNA is TGTGCCAGCAGCTCGGGACAGGGGAATACAGATACGCAGTATTTT. Translating gives CASSSGQGNTDTQYF. The chain uses TRBV11-2 and TRBJ2-3, with 10 bases matching TRBD1. The J segment lost 3 bases and the V segment lost 4 bases, leaving 4 bases of the junction unmatched. The CDR3 has 15 residues. CDR1 and CDR2 (germline): SGHAT, FQNNGV.

V is TRBV11-3 and J is TRBJ1-1; D not resolved. Germline CDR1 and CDR2: SGHNT and YENEEA. Trimming shortened V by 5 bases and J by 0 bases, and 16 bases separated the two germline ends. This CDR3 is built from 16 residues. This CDR3 reads CASSPGGVGMNTEAFF. CDR3 nucleotides: TGTGCCAGCAGCCCCGGCGGGGTCGGCATGAACACTGAAGCTTTCTTT.

The chain recombines TRBV20-1 with TRBJ2-5; D is unresolved. The germline CDR1 and CDR2 sequences are DFQATT and SNEGSKA (reference sequence). Trimming took off 6 bases at V and 5 bases at J, with 10 bases between the two ends. This CDR3 comprises 11 residues. CDR3 in DNA: TGCAGTGCGGAGCATTCGGAGACCCAGTACTTC. It encodes CSAEHSETQYF.

The chain couples TRBV7-8 to TRBJ2-5, with TRBD2 matching 7 bases. This CDR3 has 13 residues. In germline, CDR1 is SGHVS, CDR2 FQNEAQ. V shed 1 base and J 4 bases; nucleotides not matched to a gene: 0. CDR3 nucleotides: TGTGCCAGCAGCTTAGGGGGGGGAGAGACCCAGTACTTC. Its protein product is CASSLGGGETQYF.